Each of the 8 T cell receptor beta chains below was sequenced from the same sample in a study of shared clonotypes between healthy human individuals (dated by TCRdb to the early 2020s). Library preparation was by the immunoSEQ multiplex PCR assay. TCRdb stores this immuneACCESS table with in-frame sequences only. Part of the clones is absent; in the studies checked, under half of the shortfall reflects unresolved V genes, and no reason is known for the rest. The sample table holds over 1.4 million clones, of which about 96% were seen once. Of the sample, about 1% is held by the ten largest clones. The sequencing sample was made of naive CD4+ T cells sorted from blood. Interpreted using the paper, the cell subset or site label stands for: CD45RA+ positively selected. The receptors were gathered from a man aged 30-40 years in good health.

This chain uses TRBV9 with TRBJ1-3, with D unclear. The V end was cut by 2 bases, the J end by 0 bases, with 12 bases between. Germline V CDR1 and CDR2: SGDLS, YYNGEE. The CDR3 loop spans 16 amino acids. The CDR3 sequence is CASSVRAESSGNTIYF. The CDR3 DNA sequence: TGTGCCAGCAGCGTTCGAGCGGAAAGCTCTGGAAACACCATATATTTT.

The chain links TRBV6-5 to TRBJ2-3, with D perhaps TRBD2 (6 bases). Trimming removed 6 bases at V and 1 base at J, with 11 bases between. The CDR3 length is 14 residues. Germline CDR1 is MNHEY and CDR2 is SVGAGI. DNA of the CDR3: TGTGCCAGCAGGTGGGACTCCCGCACAGATACGCAGTATTTT. Its translation: CASRWDSRTDTQYF.

The rearrangement uses TRBV28 and TRBJ1-1, with unresolved D. CDR3 length: 15 amino acids. Per germline, CDR1 MDHEN and CDR2 SYDVKM. The V end lost 5 bases, the J end lost 5 bases, and 18 bases lay between the germline ends. In DNA form, the CDR3 reads TGTGCCAGCAGTCAAAGGACGATGGGTCGGACTGAAGCTTTCTTT. Its translation is CASSQRTMGRTEAFF.

The chain is built from TRBV7-8 and TRBJ2-5, with a weak D call TRBD1 (5 bases). V was cut by 1 base and J by 5 bases, with 11 bases left in between. This CDR3 comprises 14 residues. Germline lookup yields CDR1 SGHVS and CDR2 FQNEAQ. The CDR3 reads CASSLEGVQETQYF. CDR3 DNA: TGTGCCAGCAGCTTAGAAGGGGTTCAGGAGACCCAGTACTTC.

The genes are TRBV6-5 and TRBJ2-7, with 8 bases fitting TRBD1. Germline V lookup: CDR1 MNHEY, CDR2 SVGAGI. The CDR3 sequence is 16 residues long. V lost 2 bases to trimming and J lost 2 bases; unmatched junction nucleotides: 8. CDR3 DNA sequence: TGTGCCAGCAGTTACCTCATGACAGGGGTCCCCTACGAGCAGTACTTC. Translating gives CASSYLMTGVPYEQYF.

The genes are TRBV30 and TRBJ2-1; possible D gene TRBD1, 6 bases. Germline V CDR1 and CDR2: GTSNPN, SVGIG (reference sequence). Between the trimmed V and J ends, which lost 3 bases and 3 bases, there was a span of 15 bases. The CDR3 spans 15 residues. The CDR3 spells CAWSTGFPNYNEQFF. CDR3 in DNA: TGTGCCTGGAGCACAGGGTTCCCCAACTACAATGAGCAGTTCTTC.

This clone was observed once. V usage is TRBV7-8 and J usage is TRBJ2-4; D is possibly TRBD1 (6 bases). V was pared by 5 bases and J by 6 bases, with 11 bases between. The CDR3 has 13 amino acids. In germline, CDR1 is SGHVS, CDR2 FQNEAQ. CDR3 protein: CASSADRVNIQYF. CDR3 nucleotides: TGTGCCAGCAGCGCGGACAGAGTAAACATTCAGTACTTC.

This chain joins TRBV10-1 and TRBJ2-2; 7 bases are a match to TRBD2. The germline gives CDR1 WNHNN, CDR2 SYGVQD (reference sequence). The CDR3 totals 15 residues. Germline trimming cut 2 bases from V and 4 bases from J; bases unmatched to any gene: 4. CDR3 loop: CASSERRGSTGELFF. CDR3 nucleotides: TGCGCCAGCAGTGAGAGGCGGGGGAGCACCGGGGAGCTGTTTTTT.